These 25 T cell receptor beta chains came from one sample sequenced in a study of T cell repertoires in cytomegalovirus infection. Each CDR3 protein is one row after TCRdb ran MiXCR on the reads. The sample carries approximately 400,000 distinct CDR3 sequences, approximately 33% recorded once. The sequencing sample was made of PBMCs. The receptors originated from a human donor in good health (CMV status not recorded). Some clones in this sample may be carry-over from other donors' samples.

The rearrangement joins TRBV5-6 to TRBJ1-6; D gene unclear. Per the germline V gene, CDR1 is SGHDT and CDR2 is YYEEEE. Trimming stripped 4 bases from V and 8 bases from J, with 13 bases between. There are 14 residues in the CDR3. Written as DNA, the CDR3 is TGTGCCAGCAGCGTAGTTGGGCGGGATTCACCCCTCCACTTT. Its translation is CASSVVGRDSPLHF.

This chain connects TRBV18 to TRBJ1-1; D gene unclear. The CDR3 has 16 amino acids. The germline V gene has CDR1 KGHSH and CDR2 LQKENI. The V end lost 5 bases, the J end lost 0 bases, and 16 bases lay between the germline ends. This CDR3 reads CASSASRRVVNTEAFF. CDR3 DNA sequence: TGTGCCAGCTCAGCCAGCCGCCGGGTAGTGAACACTGAAGCTTTCTTT. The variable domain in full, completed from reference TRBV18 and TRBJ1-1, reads NAGVMQNPRHLVRRRGQEARLRCSPMKGHSHVYWYRQLPEEGLKFMVYLQKENIIDESGMPKERFSAEFPKEGPSILRIQQVVRGDSAAYFCASSASRRVVNTEAFFGQGTRLTVV.

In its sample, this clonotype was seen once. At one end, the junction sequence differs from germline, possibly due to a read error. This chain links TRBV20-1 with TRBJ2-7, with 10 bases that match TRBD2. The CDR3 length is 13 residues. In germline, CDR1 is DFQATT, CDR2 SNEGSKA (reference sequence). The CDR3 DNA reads TGCAGTGCTAGACTAGCGGGGGTCTACGAGCATTACTTC. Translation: CSARLAGVYEHYF.

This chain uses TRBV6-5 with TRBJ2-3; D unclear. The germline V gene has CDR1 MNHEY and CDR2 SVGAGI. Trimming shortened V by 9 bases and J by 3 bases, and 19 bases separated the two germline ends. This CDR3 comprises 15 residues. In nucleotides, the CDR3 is TGTGCCAGGAGTGTCGTGGGATCGAAGACAGATACGCAGTATTTT. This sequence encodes CARSVVGSKTDTQYF.

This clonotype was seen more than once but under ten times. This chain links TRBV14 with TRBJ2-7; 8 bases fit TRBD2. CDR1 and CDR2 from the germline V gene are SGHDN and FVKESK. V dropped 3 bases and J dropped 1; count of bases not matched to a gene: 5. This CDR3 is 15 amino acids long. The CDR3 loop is CASSHKRGTSYEQYF. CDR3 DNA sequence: TGTGCCAGCAGCCACAAGCGGGGGACATCCTACGAGCAGTACTTC.

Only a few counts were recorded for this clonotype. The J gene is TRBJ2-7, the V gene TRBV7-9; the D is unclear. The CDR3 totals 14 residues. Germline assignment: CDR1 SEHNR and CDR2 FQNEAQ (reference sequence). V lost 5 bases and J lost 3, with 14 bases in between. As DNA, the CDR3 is TGTGCCAGCAGCCCAGACCCTCATTTCTACGAGCAGTACTTC. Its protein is CASSPDPHFYEQYF.

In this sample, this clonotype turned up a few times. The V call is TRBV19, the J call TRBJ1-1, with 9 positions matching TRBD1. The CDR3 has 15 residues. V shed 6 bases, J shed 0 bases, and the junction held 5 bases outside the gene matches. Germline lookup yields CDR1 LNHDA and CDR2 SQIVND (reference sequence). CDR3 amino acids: CASSTTGGLNTEAFF. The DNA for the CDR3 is TGTGCCAGTAGCACAACAGGGGGCCTGAACACTGAAGCTTTCTTT.

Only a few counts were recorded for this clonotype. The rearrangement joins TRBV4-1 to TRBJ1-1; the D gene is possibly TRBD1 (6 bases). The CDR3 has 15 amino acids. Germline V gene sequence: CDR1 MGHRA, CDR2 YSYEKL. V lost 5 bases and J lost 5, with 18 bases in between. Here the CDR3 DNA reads TGCGCCAGCAGCTTTCGGACAGCCGGTGGGACTGAAGCTTTCTTT. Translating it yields CASSFRTAGGTEAFF.

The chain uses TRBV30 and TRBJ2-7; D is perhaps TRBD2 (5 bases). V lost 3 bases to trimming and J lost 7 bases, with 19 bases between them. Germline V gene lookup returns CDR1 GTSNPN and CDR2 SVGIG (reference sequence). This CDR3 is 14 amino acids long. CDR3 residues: CAWSPGNRPGEQYF. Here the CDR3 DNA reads TGTGCCTGGAGCCCCGGGAACCGTCCCGGGGAGCAGTACTTC.

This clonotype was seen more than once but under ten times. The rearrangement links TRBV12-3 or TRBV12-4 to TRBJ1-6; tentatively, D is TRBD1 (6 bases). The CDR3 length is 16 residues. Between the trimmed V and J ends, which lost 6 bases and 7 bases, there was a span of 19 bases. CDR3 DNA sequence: TGTGCCAGCAGCACGACAGGTGGGGGGGTCAATTCACCCCTCCACTTT. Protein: CASSTTGGGVNSPLHF.

The CDR3 reads CASSSTGMATDTQYF. Here the CDR3 DNA reads TGTGCCAGCAGCTCCACAGGGATGGCGACAGATACGCAGTATTTT. The rearrangement links TRBV7-3 to TRBJ2-3; D possibly corresponds to TRBD1 (6 bases). This CDR3 is 15 amino acids long. V was trimmed by 4 bases and J by 3 bases, leaving 14 bases between them. Germline V gene sequence: CDR1 SGHTA, CDR2 FQGTGA.

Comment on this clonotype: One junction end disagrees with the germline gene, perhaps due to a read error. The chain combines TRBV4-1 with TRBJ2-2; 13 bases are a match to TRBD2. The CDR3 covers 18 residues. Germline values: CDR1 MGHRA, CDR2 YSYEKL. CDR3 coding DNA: TGTGCCAGCAGCCAAGGACTAGCGGGGGCCACGAACACCGGGGAGCTGTTTTTT. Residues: CASSQGLAGATNTGELFF.

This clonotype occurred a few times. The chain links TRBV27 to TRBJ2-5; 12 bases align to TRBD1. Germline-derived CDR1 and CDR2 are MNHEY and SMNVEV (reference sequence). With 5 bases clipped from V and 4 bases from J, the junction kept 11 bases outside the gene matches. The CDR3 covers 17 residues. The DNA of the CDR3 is TGTGCCAGCAGTACGCCCTCCGGGACAGGGGGCCGAGAGACCCAGTACTTC. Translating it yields CASSTPSGTGGRETQYF.

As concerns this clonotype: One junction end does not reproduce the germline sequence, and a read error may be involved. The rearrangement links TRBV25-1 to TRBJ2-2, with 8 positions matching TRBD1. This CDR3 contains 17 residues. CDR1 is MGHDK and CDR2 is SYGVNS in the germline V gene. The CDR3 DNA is TGTGCCAGCACCCCAGGCCCGACAGGGGCGGGCACCTGGGAGCTGTTTTTT. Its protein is CASTPGPTGAGTWELFF.

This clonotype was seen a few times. This CDR3 is CSAVRGETQYF. CDR3 nucleotides: TGCAGTGCTGTCAGGGGAGAGACCCAGTACTTC. This sequence joins TRBV20-1 and TRBJ2-5; the D gene is possibly TRBD1 (6 bases). The CDR3 has 11 amino acids. Per germline, CDR1 DFQATT and CDR2 SNEGSKA (reference sequence). V dropped 5 bases and J dropped 4 bases, with 8 bases sitting between them.

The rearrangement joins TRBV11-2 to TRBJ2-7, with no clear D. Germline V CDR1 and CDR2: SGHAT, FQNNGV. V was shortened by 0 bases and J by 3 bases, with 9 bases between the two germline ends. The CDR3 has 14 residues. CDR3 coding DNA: TGTGCCAGCAGCTTAGATCTAGGGCTCTACGAGCAGTACTTC. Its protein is CASSLDLGLYEQYF. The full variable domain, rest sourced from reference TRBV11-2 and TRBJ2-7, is EAGVAQSPRYKIIEKRQSVAFWCNPISGHATLYWYQQILGQGPKLLIQFQNNGVVDDSQLPKDRFSAERLKGVDSTLKIQPAKLEDSAVYLCASSLDLGLYEQYFGPGTRLTVT.

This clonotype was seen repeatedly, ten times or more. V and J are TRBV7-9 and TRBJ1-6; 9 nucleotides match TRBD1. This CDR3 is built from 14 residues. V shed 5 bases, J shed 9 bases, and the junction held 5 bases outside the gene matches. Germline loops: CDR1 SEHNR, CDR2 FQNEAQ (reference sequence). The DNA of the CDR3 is TGTGCCAGCAGCCTGGGACAGGGTAGTTCACCCCTCCACTTT. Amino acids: CASSLGQGSSPLHF.

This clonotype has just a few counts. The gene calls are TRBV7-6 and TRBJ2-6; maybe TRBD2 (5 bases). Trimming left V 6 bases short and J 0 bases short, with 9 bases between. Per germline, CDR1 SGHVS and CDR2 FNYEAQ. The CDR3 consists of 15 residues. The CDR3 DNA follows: TGTGCCAGCAGGCCGGCGGGCTCTGGGGCCAACGTCCTGACTTTC. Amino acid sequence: CASRPAGSGANVLTF.

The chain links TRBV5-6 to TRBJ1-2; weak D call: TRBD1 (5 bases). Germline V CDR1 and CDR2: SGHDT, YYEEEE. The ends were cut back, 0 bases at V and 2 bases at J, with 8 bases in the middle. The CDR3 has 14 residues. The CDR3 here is CASSLVGENYGYTF. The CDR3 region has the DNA TGTGCCAGCAGCTTGGTAGGGGAAAACTATGGCTACACCTTC.

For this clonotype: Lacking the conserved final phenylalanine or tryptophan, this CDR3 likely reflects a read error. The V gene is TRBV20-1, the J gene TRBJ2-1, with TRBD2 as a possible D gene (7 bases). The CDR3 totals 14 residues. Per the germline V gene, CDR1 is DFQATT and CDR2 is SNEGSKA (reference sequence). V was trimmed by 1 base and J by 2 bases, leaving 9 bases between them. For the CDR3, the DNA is TGCAGTGCTAGAGGGGGGGGCCCCTACAATGAGCAGTTCTTA. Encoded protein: CSARGGGPYNEQFL.

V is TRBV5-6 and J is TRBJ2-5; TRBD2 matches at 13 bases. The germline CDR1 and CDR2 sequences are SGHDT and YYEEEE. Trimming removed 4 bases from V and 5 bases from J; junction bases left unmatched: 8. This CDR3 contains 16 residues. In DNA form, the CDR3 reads TGTGCCAGCAGCCGCCCGGGACTAGCGGGGTCGGAGACCCAGTACTTC. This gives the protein CASSRPGLAGSETQYF. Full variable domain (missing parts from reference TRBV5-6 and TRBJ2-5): DAGVTQSPTHLIKTRGQQVTLRCSPKSGHDTVSWYQQALGQGPQFIFQYYEEEERQRGNFPDRFSGHQFPNYSSELNVNALLLGDSALYLCASSRPGLAGSETQYFGPGTRLLVL.

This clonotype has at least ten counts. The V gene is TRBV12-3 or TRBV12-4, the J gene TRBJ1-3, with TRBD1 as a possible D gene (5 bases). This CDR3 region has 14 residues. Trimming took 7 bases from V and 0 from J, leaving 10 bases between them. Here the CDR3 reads CASNDRNSGNTIYF. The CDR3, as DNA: TGTGCCAGCAATGACAGAAACTCTGGAAACACCATATATTTT.

The CDR3 sequence: CAIAAGLSQETQYF. The DNA for the CDR3 is TGTGCCATCGCAGCGGGACTATCACAAGAGACCCAGTACTTC. This chain uses TRBV10-3 with TRBJ2-5; the match to TRBD2 covers 7 bases. Germline V gives CDR1 ENHRY, CDR2 SYGVKD. The length of the CDR3 is 14 residues. The trim removed 8 bases at V and 2 bases at J, leaving 8 bases unmatched.

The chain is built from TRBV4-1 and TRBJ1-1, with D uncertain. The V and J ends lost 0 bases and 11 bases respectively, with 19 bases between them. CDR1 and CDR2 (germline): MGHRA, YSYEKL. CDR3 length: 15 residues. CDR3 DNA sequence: TGCGCCAGCAGCCAAGAGGCCAGGAGGCCGTTCTTGGCTTTCTTT. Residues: CASSQEARRPFLAFF.

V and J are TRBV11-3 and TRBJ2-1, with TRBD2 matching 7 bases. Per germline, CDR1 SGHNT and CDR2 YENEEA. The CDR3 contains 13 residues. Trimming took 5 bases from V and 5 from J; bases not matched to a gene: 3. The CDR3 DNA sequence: TGTGCCAGCAGCCCCGGGGGGAACAATGAGCAGTTCTTC. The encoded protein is CASSPGGNNEQFF.